Listed below are T cell receptor beta chains from one sample, sequenced in a study of shared clonotypes between healthy human individuals. The assay was immunoSEQ multiplex PCR, and TCRdb's table has in-frame clones only and misses some. The sample has around 940,000 clones; more than 75% are singletons. The specimen was memory CD4+ T cells sorted from blood. The receptor set was obtained from a man aged 18 to 30 in good health. Each CDR3 is given with its conserved first and last residue. D genes are given only for firm matches. Only part of the rows carry a size: once, few, many, or a class if the clone is expanded.

NA	TRBV19	15	TRBJ1-3	NA	CASSIGPPAGNTIYF	TGTGCCAGTAGTATCGGACCACCGGCAGGAAACACCATATATTTT
few	TRBV6-5	15	TRBJ2-3	NA	CASSYSGESTDTQYF	TGTGCCAGCAGTTATTCGGGGGAGAGCACAGATACGCAGTATTTT
NA	TRBV7-2	19	TRBJ2-1	TRBD2	CASSVPPGLAGGLYNEQFF	TGTGCCAGCAGCGTCCCCCCGGGGCTAGCGGGGGGACTCTACAATGAGCAGTTCTTC
few	TRBV6-1	13	TRBJ1-1	NA	CASKGVRVTEAFF	TGTGCCAGCAAGGGAGTGAGGGTCACTGAAGCTTTCTTT
many	TRBV27	16	TRBJ2-7	TRBD1	CASSSSRQGAGYEQYF	TGTGCCAGCAGTAGCTCGCGACAGGGGGCAGGTTACGAGCAGTACTTC
NA	TRBV10-3	12	TRBJ1-1	NA	CASSDVNTEAFF	TGTGCCAGCTCTGACGTGAACACTGAAGCTTTCTTT
few	TRBV5-4	15	TRBJ2-5	TRBD2	CASSGQRGAQETQYF	TGTGCCAGCAGCGGCCAGCGGGGGGCCCAAGAGACCCAGTACTTC
NA	TRBV5-1	15	TRBJ1-5	TRBD1	CASSAGTGTNQPQHF	TGCGCCAGCAGCGCCGGGACAGGGACGAATCAGCCCCAGCATTTT
once	TRBV6-1	13	TRBJ1-5	NA	CASSDEVDQPQHF	TGTGCCAGCAGTGACGAAGTGGATCAGCCCCAGCATTTT
NA	TRBV9	17	TRBJ2-5	TRBD2	CASSADKAGGYQETQYF	TGTGCCAGCAGCGCCGACAAGGCGGGGGGGTACCAAGAGACCCAGTACTTC
NA	TRBV21-1	11	TRBJ1-2	NA	CASSTYSGDTF	TGTGCCAGCAGCACCTACAGTGGCGACACCTTC
NA	TRBV7-9	12	TRBJ2-7	NA	CASSLDRSEQYF	TGTGCCAGCAGCTTAGATCGGTCTGAGCAGTACTTC
few	TRBV19	12	TRBJ1-2	NA	CASNTPGYGYTF	TGTGCCAGTAACACCCCCGGGTATGGCTACACCTTC
NA	TRBV5-6	16	TRBJ1-1	NA	CASSPGAGAKNTEAFF	TGTGCCAGCAGCCCCGGGGCAGGGGCCAAGAACACTGAAGCTTTCTTT
NA	TRBV21-1	16	TRBJ1-3	NA	CASSTLGTLRGNTIYF	TGTGCCAGCAGCACGCTGGGGACGCTCCGTGGAAACACCATATATTTT
NA	TRBV19	14	TRBJ2-7	TRBD1	CASSNSGTALEQYF	TGTGCCAGTAGTAACTCCGGGACAGCCCTCGAGCAGTACTTC
NA	TRBV6-1	15	TRBJ1-5	NA	CASSERGRLNQPQHF	TGTGCCAGCAGTGAAAGAGGCAGATTAAATCAGCCCCAGCATTTT
NA	TRBV7-2	16	TRBJ2-3	TRBD2	CASSPGGWAGTDTQYF	TGTGCCAGCAGCCCCGGGGGGTGGGCGGGCACAGATACGCAGTATTTT
NA	TRBV28	15	TRBJ2-6	NA	CASSLDRGGANVLTF	TGTGCCAGCAGTCTCGATAGGGGAGGGGCCAACGTCCTGACTTTC
NA	TRBV5-1	17	TRBJ1-6	NA	CASSLSTPSDYNSPLHF	TGCGCCAGCAGCTTGAGCACCCCATCCGATTATAATTCACCCCTCCACTTT
NA	TRBV19	13	TRBJ2-2	NA	CASSPADTGELFF	TGTGCCAGTAGCCCAGCGGATACCGGGGAGCTGTTTTTT
few	TRBV11-2	12	TRBJ2-7	NA	CASREGIYEQYF	TGTGCCAGCAGGGAGGGGATCTACGAGCAGTACTTC
NA	TRBV18	13	TRBJ2-7	NA	CASSPQGRGEQYF	TGTGCCAGCTCACCCCAGGGGAGAGGCGAGCAGTACTTC
NA	TRBV5-6	14	TRBJ1-1	NA	CASSPQAGGIEAFF	TGTGCCAGCAGCCCACAGGCGGGGGGTATCGAAGCTTTCTTT
NA	TRBV19	14	TRBJ1-1	TRBD1	CASSIRQGDTEAFF	TGTGCCAGTAGTATACGACAGGGAGACACTGAAGCTTTCTTT
NA	TRBV28	13	TRBJ2-7	NA	CASSFPGPYEQYF	TGTGCCAGCAGTTTTCCGGGGCCCTACGAGCAGTACTTC
NA	TRBV19	15	TRBJ2-5	NA	CASSSQGGKGETQYF	TGTGCCAGTAGTTCACAGGGTGGGAAAGGAGAGACCCAGTACTTC
NA	TRBV29-1	11	TRBJ2-2	NA	CSGRNTRELFF	TGCAGCGGGAGGAACACCAGGGAGCTGTTTTTT
NA	TRBV19	12	TRBJ2-5	NA	CASSIHGETQYF	TGTGCCAGTAGTATACACGGTGAGACCCAGTACTTC
NA	TRBV5-6	12	TRBJ1-4	NA	CASSSVDEKLFF	TGTGCCAGCAGCTCGGTGGATGAAAAACTGTTTTTT
NA	TRBV6-1	13	TRBJ2-5	TRBD2	CASSRTRSETQYF	TGTGCCAGCAGTCGGACTAGGTCAGAGACCCAGTACTTC
NA	TRBV5-6	15	TRBJ2-7	NA	CASSSLVTGSYEQYF	TGTGCCAGCAGCTCATTAGTCACAGGCTCCTACGAGCAGTACTTC
few	TRBV27	14	TRBJ1-5	NA	CASSPDRSNQPQHF	TGTGCCAGCAGTCCCGACCGTAGCAATCAGCCCCAGCATTTT
NA	TRBV5-1	13	TRBJ2-2	NA	CASSLRSTGELFF	TGCGCCAGCAGCTTGAGGAGCACCGGGGAGCTGTTTTTT
once	TRBV15	13	TRBJ2-7	NA	CATSRGRDYEQYF	TGTGCCACCAGCAGAGGGCGGGACTACGAGCAGTACTTC
NA	TRBV5-4	14	TRBJ2-2	TRBD2	CASINRTSPGELFF	TGTGCCAGCATAAACCGGACTAGCCCCGGGGAGCTGTTTTTT
NA	TRBV6-1	13	TRBJ2-3	NA	CASSEIGGDTQYF	TGTGCCAGCAGTGAAATCGGGGGAGATACGCAGTATTTT
NA	TRBV18	13	TRBJ2-1	NA	CASSPQNINEQFF	TGTGCCAGCTCACCACAGAATATTAATGAGCAGTTCTTC
NA	TRBV11-1	13	TRBJ1-1	NA	CASIGEGDTEAFF	TGTGCCAGCATCGGAGAGGGCGATACTGAAGCTTTCTTT
NA	TRBV2	13	TRBJ1-1	TRBD1	CASDRTGATEAFF	TGTGCCAGCGACCGGACAGGGGCCACTGAAGCTTTCTTT
NA	TRBV4-3	16	TRBJ1-6	NA	CASSQGGGALDSPLHF	TGCGCCAGCAGCCAAGGTGGGGGGGCTCTGGATTCACCCCTCCACTTT
NA	TRBV5-5	13	TRBJ1-5	NA	CASSFRRNQPQHF	TGTGCCAGCAGCTTCCGGAGGAATCAGCCCCAGCATTTT
NA	TRBV4-1	15	TRBJ1-2	TRBD1	CASSYTDRDDYGYTF	TGCGCCAGCAGCTATACGGACAGGGATGACTATGGCTACACCTTC
NA	TRBV30	14	TRBJ2-7	NA	CAWSAFETTYEQYF	TGTGCCTGGAGTGCGTTTGAGACCACCTACGAGCAGTACTTC
NA	TRBV6-1	15	TRBJ2-2	TRBD2	CASNPSGRITGELFF	TGTGCCAGCAATCCTAGCGGGAGAATCACCGGGGAGCTGTTTTTT
NA	TRBV28	15	TRBJ2-5	NA	CASSSPQGLQETQYF	TGTGCCAGCAGTTCCCCCCAGGGCCTACAAGAGACCCAGTACTTC
NA	TRBV7-2	14	TRBJ1-1	NA	CASSLGAAMAEAFF	TGTGCCAGCAGCTTAGGGGCGGCTATGGCTGAAGCTTTCTTT
NA	TRBV19	12	TRBJ1-1	NA	CASRSGNTEAFF	TGTGCCAGCCGAAGCGGGAACACTGAAGCTTTCTTT
NA	TRBV11-2	16	TRBJ2-1	TRBD1	CASSLGLGGLYNEQFF	TGTGCCAGCAGCTTAGGGCTAGGGGGCCTATACAATGAGCAGTTCTTC
NA	TRBV2	13	TRBJ2-7	NA	CASGAEGAYEQYF	TGTGCCAGCGGGGCGGAGGGAGCCTACGAGCAGTACTTC
few	TRBV2	13	TRBJ2-7	TRBD2	CASNVKREGEQYF	TGTGCCAGCAATGTGAAGCGGGAGGGGGAGCAGTACTTC
NA	TRBV5-1	16	TRBJ2-2	TRBD1	CASSSTGTGLTGELFF	TGCGCCAGCAGCTCCACCGGGACAGGGCTCACCGGGGAGCTGTTTTTT
NA	TRBV25-1	13	TRBJ2-7	NA	CASSIADSYEQYF	TGTGCCAGCAGTATAGCGGACTCCTACGAGCAGTACTTC
NA	TRBV5-3	15	TRBJ2-7	NA	CARSPDFPRGHEQYF	TGTGCCAGAAGCCCTGACTTCCCGAGGGGCCACGAGCAGTACTTC
NA	TRBV30	13	TRBJ1-4	NA	CAWARSTNEKLFF	TGTGCCTGGGCTAGATCAACTAATGAAAAACTGTTTTTT
NA	TRBV6-1	15	TRBJ2-6	TRBD1	CASLSGGLGANVLTF	TGTGCCAGCCTATCAGGGGGCCTTGGGGCCAACGTCCTGACTTTC
NA	TRBV5-1	15	TRBJ1-4	NA	CASSLEFPGNEKLFF	TGCGCCAGCAGCTTGGAATTCCCAGGGAATGAAAAACTGTTTTTT